This T cell receptor (beta chain) was sequenced for a study of T cells expressing NK-cell markers. CDR1 and CDR2 from the germline V gene are SGHTA and FQGNSA. The CDR3 totals 15 residues. TCRdb reprocessed the 5' RACE reads, keeping one entry per CDR3 protein, no DNA. The data show about 450,000 distinct CDR3 sequences, and the top ten clones hold roughly 8%. The sequence came from a woman between 18 and 70 years old in good health. The sequenced material came from blood T cells: a sorted CD56 or NKG2C T cell subset, CD4+ or CD8+ T cells, or bulk PBMC T cells (not recorded which). V gene TRBV7-2 combines with J gene TRBJ2-7; the TCRdb call, TRBD2, lacks DNA for checking. The CDR3: CASSSTQGRVGEQYF.